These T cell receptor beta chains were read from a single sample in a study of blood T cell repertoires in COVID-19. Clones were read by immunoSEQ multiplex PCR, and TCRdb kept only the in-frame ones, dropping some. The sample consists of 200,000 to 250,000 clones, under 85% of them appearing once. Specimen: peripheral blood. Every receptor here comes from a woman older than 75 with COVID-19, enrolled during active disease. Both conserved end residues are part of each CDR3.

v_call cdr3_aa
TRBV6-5 CASRPPGQGNEKLFF
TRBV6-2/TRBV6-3 CASSYIPPRDRTNYGYTF
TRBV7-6 CASSSADRSYGYTF
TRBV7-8 CASSLGHQSYEQYF
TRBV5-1 CASSLESGGSSPLHF
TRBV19 CASSRDTLRSQHF
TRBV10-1 CASARPGTPGVTQYF
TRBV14 CASSPWDRTGADTQYF
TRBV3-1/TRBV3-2 CASSQVWGQGYEQYF
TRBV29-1 CSVHTDSKSAQYF
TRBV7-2 CAESLAGGPTDTQYF
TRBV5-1 CASSLAREETQYF
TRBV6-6 CASRIGQVPYNEQFF
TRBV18 CASSPPLLAGSGEQFF
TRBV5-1 CASSLAPGGSTDTQYF
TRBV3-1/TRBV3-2 CASSPSGTGVSEQYF
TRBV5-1 CASSSGDGNTIYF
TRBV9 CASSVAFGMGGETQYF
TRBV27 CASSFGGGPQETQYF
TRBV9 CASSLTGHGYTF
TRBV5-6 CASSLATDTQYF
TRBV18 CASSPGQPQETQYF
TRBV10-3 CATGDSGNTIYF
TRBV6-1 CASSEAVGLGYQPQHF
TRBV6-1 CASSEYEGSQPQHF
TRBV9 CASSVGRANYGYTF
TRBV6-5 CASRSRMSSYNEQFF
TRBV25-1 CASSESTGGFFDYGYTF
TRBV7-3 CASSLTPAYEQYF
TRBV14 CASSLGLAGIETQYF
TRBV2 CASSDRMVDQPQHF
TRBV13 CASSSRTRMGLAGVEQFF
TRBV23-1 CASISIVGDTIYF
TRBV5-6 CASSLHGQGVNSPLHF
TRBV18 CASSPSPSLLAKNIQYF
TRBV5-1 CASSFGTGDGGRLFF
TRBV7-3 CASRPGSGNTEAFF
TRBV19 CASSDTALNTEAFF
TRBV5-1 CASSSSLEQFF
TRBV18 CASSPRDRGYNEQFF
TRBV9 CASSVGPGAGRVQETQYF
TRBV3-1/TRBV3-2 CASSQERTGPTYGYTF
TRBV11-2 CASSLTGDRIAGFQFF